This T cell receptor beta chain came from a study of T cell repertoires in cytomegalovirus infection. Study overall: Indications of both CMV infection and matching HLA type were provided by public TCR beta signatures. Study-wide results and limits: In two of eight donors, the top clonotype was HLA-C-restricted CMV-specific.

This CDR3 contains 14 residues. Germline assignment: CDR1 MNHNY and CDR2 SVGAGI (reference sequence). V lost 2 bases and J lost 8, with 12 bases in between. Remarks on this clonotype: The antigen is unknown.

TCRdb passed the reads through MiXCR, listing each CDR3 protein once. Of 270,000 or so distinct CDR3 sequences in the sample, about a sixth were seen once. V and J are TRBV6-6 and TRBJ1-4, with D possibly being TRBD1 (5 bases). Source material: CD8+ T cells from PBMCs. This clonotype originated in a human donor in good health (CMV status not recorded). Some clones in this sample may be carry-over from other donors' samples. CDR3 DNA: TGTGCCAGCAGTTACGTGGGGGTCGGAGAAAAACTGTTTTTT. Its protein product is CASSYVGVGEKLFF.